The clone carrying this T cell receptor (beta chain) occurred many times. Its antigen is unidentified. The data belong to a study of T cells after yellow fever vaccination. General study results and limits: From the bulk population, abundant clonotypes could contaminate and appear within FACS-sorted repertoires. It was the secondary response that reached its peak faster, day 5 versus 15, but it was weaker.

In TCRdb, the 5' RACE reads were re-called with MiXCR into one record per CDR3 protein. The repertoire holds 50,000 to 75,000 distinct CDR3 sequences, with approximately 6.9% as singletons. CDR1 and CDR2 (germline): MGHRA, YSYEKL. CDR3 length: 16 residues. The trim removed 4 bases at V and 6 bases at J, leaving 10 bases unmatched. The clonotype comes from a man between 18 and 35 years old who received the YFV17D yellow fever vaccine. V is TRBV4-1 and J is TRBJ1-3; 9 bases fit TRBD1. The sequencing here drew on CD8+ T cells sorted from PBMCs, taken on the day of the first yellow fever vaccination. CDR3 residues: CASSLSPGQGKNTIYF. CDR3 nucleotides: TGCGCCAGCAGCCTGTCTCCGGGACAGGGTAAAAACACCATATATTTT.